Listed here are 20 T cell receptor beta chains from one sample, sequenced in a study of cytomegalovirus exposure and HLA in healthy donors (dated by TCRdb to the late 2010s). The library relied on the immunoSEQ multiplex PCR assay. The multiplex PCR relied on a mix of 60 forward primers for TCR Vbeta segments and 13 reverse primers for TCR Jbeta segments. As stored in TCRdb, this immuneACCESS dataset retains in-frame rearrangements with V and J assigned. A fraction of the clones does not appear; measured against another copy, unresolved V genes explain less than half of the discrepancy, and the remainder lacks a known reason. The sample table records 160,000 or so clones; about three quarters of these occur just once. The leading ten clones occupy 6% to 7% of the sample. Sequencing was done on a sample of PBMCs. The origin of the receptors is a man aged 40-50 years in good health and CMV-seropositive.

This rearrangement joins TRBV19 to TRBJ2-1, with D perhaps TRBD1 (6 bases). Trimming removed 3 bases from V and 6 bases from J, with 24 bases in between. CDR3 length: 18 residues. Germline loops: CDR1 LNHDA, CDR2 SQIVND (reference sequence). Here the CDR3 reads CASSIRQGILQGPNEQFF. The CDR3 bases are TGTGCCAGTAGTATTCGCCAGGGGATACTACAAGGTCCCAATGAGCAGTTCTTC.

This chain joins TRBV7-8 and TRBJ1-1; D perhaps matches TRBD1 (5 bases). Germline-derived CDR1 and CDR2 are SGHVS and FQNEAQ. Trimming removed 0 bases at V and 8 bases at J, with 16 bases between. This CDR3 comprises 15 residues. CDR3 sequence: CASSLAYGGSGEAFF. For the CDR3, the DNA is TGTGCCAGCAGCTTAGCATACGGGGGGAGTGGGGAAGCTTTCTTT.

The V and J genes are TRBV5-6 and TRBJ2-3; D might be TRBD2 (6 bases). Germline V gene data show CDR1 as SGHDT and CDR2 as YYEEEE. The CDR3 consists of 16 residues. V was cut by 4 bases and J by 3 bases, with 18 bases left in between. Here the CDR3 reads CASSPWQWGGTDTQYF. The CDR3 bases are TGTGCCAGCAGCCCATGGCAGTGGGGAGGAACAGATACGCAGTATTTT.

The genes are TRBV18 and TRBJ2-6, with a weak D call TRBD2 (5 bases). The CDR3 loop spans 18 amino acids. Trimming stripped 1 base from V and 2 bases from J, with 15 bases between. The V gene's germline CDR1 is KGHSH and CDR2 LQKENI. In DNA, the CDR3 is TGTGCCAGCTCACCACGCGGGCAAACCACGGCTGGGGCCAACGTCCTGACTTTC. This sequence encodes CASSPRGQTTAGANVLTF.

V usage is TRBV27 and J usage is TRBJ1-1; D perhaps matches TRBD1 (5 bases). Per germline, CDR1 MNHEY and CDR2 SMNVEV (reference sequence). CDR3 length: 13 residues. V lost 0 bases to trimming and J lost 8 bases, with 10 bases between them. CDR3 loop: CASSLSFTGEAFF. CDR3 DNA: TGTGCCAGCAGTTTATCGTTTACAGGAGAAGCTTTCTTT.

The DNA for the CDR3 is TGTGCCAGCAGCCAAGCCGGGACAGGCCTCGGCGAGCAGTACTTC. Encoded protein: CASSQAGTGLGEQYF. The chain joins TRBV14 to TRBJ2-7; TRBD1 aligns across 8 bases. The germline V gene has CDR1 SGHDN and CDR2 FVKESK. J gave up 6 bases and V 1 base, and 8 bases lay outside the gene matches. This CDR3 has 15 amino acids.

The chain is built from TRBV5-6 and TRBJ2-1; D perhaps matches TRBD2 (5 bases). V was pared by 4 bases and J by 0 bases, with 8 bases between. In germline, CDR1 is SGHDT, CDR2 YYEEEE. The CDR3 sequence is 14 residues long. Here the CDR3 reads CASSDGNSYNEQFF. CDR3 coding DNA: TGTGCCAGCAGCGACGGGAACTCCTACAATGAGCAGTTCTTC.

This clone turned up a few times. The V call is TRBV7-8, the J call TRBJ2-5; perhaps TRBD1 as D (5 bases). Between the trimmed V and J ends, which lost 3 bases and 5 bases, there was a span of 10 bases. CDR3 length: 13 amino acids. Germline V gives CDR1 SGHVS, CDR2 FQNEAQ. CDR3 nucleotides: TGTGCCAGCAGCTTTGGGGCCGGGGAGACCCAGTACTTC. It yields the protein CASSFGAGETQYF. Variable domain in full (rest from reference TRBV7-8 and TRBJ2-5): GAGVSQSPRYKVAKRGQDVALRCDPISGHVSLFWYQQALGQGPEFLTYFQNEAQLDKSGLPSDRFFAERPEGSVSTLKIQRTQQEDSAVYLCASSFGAGETQYFGPGTRLLVL.

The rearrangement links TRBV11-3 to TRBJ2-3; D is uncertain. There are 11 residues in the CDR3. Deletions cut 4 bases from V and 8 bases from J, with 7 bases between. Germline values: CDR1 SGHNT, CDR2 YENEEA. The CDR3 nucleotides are TGTGCCAGCAGCTCTGGCGGTACGCAGTATTTT. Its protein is CASSSGGTQYF.

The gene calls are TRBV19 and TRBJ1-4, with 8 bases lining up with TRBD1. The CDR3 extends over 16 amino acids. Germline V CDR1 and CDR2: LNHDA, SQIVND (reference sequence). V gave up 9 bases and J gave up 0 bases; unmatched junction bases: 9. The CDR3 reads CASRGDRTTTNEKLFF. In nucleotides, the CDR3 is TGTGCCAGCCGAGGGGACAGGACGACAACTAATGAAAAACTGTTTTTT.

CDR3 sequence: CASRGLAGTRTYEQYF. Here the CDR3 DNA reads TGTGCCAGCAGGGGACTAGCGGGAACACGGACCTACGAGCAGTACTTC. The chain uses TRBV27 and TRBJ2-7; 13 bases align to TRBD2. The CDR3 loop spans 16 amino acids. CDR1 is MNHEY and CDR2 is SMNVEV in the germline V gene (reference sequence). Germline trimming cut 6 bases from V and 2 bases from J; bases unmatched to any gene: 7.

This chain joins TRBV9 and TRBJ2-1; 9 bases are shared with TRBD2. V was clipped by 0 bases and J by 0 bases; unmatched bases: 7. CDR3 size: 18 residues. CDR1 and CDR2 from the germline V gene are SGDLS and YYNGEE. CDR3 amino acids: CASSVVASGMGSYNEQFF. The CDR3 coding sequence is TGTGCCAGCAGCGTAGTGGCTAGCGGGATGGGCTCCTACAATGAGCAGTTCTTC.

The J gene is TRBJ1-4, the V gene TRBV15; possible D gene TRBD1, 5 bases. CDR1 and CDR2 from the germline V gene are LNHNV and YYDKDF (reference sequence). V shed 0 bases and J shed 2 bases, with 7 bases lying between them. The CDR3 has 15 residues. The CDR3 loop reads CATSRDQGTNEKLFF. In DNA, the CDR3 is TGTGCCACCAGCAGAGATCAGGGCACTAATGAAAAACTGTTTTTT.

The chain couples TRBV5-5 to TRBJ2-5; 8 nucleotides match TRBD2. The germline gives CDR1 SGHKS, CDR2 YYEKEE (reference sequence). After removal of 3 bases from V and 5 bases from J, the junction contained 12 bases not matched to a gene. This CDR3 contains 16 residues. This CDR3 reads CASSWISGSGEETQYF. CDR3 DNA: TGTGCCAGCAGCTGGATAAGCGGGAGCGGAGAGGAGACCCAGTACTTC.

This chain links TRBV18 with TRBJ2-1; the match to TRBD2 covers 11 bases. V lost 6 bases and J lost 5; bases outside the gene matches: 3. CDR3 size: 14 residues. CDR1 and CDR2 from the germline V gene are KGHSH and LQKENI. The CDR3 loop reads CASSPTSGDNEQFF. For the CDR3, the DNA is TGTGCCAGCTCGCCGACTAGCGGGGACAATGAGCAGTTCTTC.

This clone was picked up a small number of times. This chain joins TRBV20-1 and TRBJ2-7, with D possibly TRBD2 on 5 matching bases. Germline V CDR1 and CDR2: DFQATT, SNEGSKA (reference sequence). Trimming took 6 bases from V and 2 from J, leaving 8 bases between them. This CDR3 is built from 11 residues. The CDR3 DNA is TGCAGTGCCACGGGGACCTACGAGCAGTACTTC. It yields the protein CSATGTYEQYF.

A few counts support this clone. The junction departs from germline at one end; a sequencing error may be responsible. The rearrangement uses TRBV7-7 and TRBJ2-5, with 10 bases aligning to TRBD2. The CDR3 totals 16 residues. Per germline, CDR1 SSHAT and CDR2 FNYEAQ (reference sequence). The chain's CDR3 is CASSRLLAGYQETQYF. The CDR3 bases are TGTGCTAGCAGCAGGCTACTAGCGGGATACCAAGAGACCCAGTACTTC.

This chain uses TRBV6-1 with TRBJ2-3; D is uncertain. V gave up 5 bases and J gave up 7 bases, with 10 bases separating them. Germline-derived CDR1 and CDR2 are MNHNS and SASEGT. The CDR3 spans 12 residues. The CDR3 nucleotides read TGTGCCAGCAGTTCCGCAGTGAATACGCAGTATTTT. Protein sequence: CASSSAVNTQYF.

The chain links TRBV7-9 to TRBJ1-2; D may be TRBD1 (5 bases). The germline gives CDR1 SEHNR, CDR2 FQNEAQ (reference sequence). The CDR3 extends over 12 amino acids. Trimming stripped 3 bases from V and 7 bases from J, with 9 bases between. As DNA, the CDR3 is TGTGCCAGCAGCTTCACAGGTCGTGGCTACACCTTC. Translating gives CASSFTGRGYTF.

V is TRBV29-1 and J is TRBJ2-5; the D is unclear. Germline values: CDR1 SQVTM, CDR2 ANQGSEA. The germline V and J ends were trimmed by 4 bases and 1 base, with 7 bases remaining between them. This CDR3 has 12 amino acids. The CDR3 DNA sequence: TGCAGCGTTGCGCAGTTCCAAGAGACCCAGTACTTC. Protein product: CSVAQFQETQYF. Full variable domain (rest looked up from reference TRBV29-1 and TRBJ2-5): SAVISQKPSRDICQRGTSLTIQCQVDSQVTMMFWYRQQPGQSLTLIATANQGSEATYESGFVIDKFPISRPNLTFSTLTVSNMSPEDSSIYLCSVAQFQETQYFGPGTRLLVL.